This TCR beta chain derives from a study of CDR3 diversity in severe acne. This clonotype was counted many times. The germline V gene has CDR1 MGHDK and CDR2 SYGVNS. The CDR3 loop spans 15 amino acids. Trimming left V 6 bases short and J 7 bases short, with 16 bases between. TCRdb recomputed calls from the PCR reads with MiXCR, one row per CDR3 protein. The sample shows almost 85,000 distinct CDR3 sequences, approximately 51% of them seen only once. This TCR derives from a male donor in good health, without acne. The genes are TRBV25-1 and TRBJ1-6; a weak D match, TRBD1 (6 bases). Sequenced: blood. The CDR3 region is CASSSPAGVNSPLHF. The CDR3 DNA is TGTGCCAGCAGCTCCCCGGCAGGGGTAAATTCACCCCTCCACTTT.